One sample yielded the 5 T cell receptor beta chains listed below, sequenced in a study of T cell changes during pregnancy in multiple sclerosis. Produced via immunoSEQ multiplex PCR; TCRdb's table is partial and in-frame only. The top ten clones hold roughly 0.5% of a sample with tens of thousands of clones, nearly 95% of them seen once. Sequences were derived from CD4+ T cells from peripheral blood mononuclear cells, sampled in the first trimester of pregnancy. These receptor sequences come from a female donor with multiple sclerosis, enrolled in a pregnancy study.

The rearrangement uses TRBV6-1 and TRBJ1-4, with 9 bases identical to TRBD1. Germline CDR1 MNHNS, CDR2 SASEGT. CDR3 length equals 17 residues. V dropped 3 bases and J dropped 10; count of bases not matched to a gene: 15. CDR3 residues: CASSDRDRVSVVGKLFF. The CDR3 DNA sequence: TGTGCCAGCAGTGATAGGGACAGGGTCTCGGTAGTCGGAAAACTGTTTTTT.

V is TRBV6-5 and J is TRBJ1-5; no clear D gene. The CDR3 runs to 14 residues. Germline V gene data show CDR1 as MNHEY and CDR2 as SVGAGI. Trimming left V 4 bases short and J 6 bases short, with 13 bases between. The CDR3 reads CASSSTLFGQPQHF. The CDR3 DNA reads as TGTGCCAGCAGTTCTACCCTCTTCGGTCAGCCCCAGCATTTT.

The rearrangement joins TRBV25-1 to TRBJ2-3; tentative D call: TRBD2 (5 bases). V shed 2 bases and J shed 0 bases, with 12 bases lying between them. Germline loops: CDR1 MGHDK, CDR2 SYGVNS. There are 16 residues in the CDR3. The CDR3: CASSEARSGSTDTQYF. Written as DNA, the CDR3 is TGTGCCAGCAGTGAAGCGCGGAGCGGAAGCACAGATACGCAGTATTTT. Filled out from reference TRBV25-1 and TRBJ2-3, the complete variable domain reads EADIYQTPRYLVIGTGKKITLECSQTMGHDKMYWYQQDPGMELHLIHYSYGVNSTEKGDLSSESTVSRIRTEHFPLTLESARPSHTSQYLCASSEARSGSTDTQYFGPGTRLTVL.

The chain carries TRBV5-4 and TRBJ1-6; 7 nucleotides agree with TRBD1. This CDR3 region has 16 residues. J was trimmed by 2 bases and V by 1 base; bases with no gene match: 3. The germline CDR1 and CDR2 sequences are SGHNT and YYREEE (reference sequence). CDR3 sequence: CASSLRQGAYNSPLHF. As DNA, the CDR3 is TGTGCCAGCAGCTTGAGGCAGGGGGCCTATAATTCACCCCTCCACTTT.

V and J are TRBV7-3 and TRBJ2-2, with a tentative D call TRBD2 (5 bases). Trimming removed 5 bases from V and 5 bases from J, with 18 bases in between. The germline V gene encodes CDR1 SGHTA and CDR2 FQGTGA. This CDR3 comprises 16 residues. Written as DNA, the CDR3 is TGTGCCAGCAGCCCTCTAGCCTTGATGGGTACCGGGGAGCTGTTTTTT. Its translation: CASSPLALMGTGELFF.